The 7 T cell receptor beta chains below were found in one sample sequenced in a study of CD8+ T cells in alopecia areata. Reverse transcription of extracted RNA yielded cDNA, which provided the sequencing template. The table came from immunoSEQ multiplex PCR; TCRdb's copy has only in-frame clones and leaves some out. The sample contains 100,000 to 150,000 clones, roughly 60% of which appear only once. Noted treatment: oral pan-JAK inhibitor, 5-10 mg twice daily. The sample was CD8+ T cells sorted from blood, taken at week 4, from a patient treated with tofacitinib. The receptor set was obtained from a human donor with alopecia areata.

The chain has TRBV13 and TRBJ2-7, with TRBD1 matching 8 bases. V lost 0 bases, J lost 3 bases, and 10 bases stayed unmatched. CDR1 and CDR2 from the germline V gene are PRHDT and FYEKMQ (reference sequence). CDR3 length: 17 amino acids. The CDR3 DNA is TGTGCCAGCAGCTTAGGCTCTGGGGGACAGGAGGGCTACGAGCAGTACTTC. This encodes CASSLGSGGQEGYEQYF. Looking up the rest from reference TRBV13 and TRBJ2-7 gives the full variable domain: AAGVIQSPRHLIKEKRETATLKCYPIPRHDTVYWYQQGPGQDPQFLISFYEKMQSDKGSIPDRFSAQQFSDYHSELNMSSLELGDSALYFCASSLGSGGQEGYEQYFGPGTRLTVT.

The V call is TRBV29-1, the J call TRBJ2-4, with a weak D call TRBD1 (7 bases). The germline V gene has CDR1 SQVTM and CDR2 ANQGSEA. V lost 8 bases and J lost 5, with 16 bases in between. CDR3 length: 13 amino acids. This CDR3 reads CSTRTGGENIQYF. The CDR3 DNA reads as TGCAGCACCCGGACAGGAGGGGAAAACATTCAGTACTTC.

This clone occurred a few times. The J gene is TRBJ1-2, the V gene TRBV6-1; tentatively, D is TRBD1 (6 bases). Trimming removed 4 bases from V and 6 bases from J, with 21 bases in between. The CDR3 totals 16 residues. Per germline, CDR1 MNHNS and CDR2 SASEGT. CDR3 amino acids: CASSVDPGGRGNGYTF. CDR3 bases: TGTGCCAGCAGTGTAGATCCAGGAGGCAGGGGCAATGGCTACACCTTC.

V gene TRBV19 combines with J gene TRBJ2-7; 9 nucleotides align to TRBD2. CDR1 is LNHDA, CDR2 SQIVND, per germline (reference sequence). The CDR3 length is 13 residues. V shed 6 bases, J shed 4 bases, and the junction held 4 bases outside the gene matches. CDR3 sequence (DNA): TGTGCCAGTAGCCTTAGCGGGGGTTACGAGCAGTACTTC. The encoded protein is CASSLSGGYEQYF.

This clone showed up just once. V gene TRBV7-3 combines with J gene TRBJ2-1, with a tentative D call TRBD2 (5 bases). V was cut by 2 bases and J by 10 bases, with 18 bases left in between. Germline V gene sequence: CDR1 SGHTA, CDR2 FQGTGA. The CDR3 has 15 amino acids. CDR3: CASSLGLANLGEQFF. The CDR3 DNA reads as TGTGCCAGCAGCTTAGGCCTAGCCAACTTGGGGGAGCAGTTCTTC.

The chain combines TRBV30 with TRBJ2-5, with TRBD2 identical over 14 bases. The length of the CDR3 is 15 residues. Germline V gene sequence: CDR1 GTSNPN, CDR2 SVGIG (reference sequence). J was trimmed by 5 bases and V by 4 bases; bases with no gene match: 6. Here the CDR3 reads CAWTTSGGAWETQYF. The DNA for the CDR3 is TGTGCCTGGACGACTAGCGGGGGGGCCTGGGAGACCCAGTACTTC.

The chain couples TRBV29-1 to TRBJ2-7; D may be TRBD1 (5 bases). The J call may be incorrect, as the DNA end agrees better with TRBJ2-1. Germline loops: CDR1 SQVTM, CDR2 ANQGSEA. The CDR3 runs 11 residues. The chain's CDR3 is CSLRGNNEQFF. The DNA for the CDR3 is TGCAGCCTAAGGGGAAACAATGAGCAGTTCTTC.